This T cell receptor beta chain was found in a study of blood T cells in healthy people across ages. General study results and limits: Strong correlation was found linking TCR beta diversity to naive T cell percentage. The long-lived group displayed more naive CD4+ cells, plus higher diversity, than the aged donors did.

Only a few counts were recorded for this clonotype. Its antigen is undetermined. The authors ran a second PCR of about 6 to 11 cycles using a sample-barcoded 5' primer and a J-beta primer mix. TCRdb itself ran the 5' RACE reads through MiXCR, one entry per CDR3 protein. The sample includes around 1,500,000 distinct CDR3 sequences, 42% of them seen just once. CDR3 length equals 14 residues. V was clipped by 6 bases and J by 0 bases, with 6 bases between them. Looked up from germline, CDR1 is ENHRY and CDR2 is SYGVKD. This chain connects TRBV10-3 to TRBJ2-6, with D possibly being TRBD2 (5 bases). This receptor was taken from a woman aged 18-35 years in good health. Input material: blood. CDR3 nucleotides: TGTGCCATCAGGGGGAGCTCTGGGGCCAACGTCCTGACTTTC. Encoded protein: CAIRGSSGANVLTF.